A selection of T cell receptor beta chains follows, all from one sample in a study of cytomegalovirus exposure and HLA in healthy donors. The protocol was immunoSEQ multiplex PCR, while the TCRdb copy is restricted to in-frame clones and leaves out a portion. This table has about 76,000 clones, roughly four fifths appearing once. Sequencing used PBMCs. The receptors derive from a male donor in good health and CMV-seropositive. Both conserved end residues are part of each CDR3. A D gene is named only where the DNA matches it firmly. Only some rows state a clone size, as once, few, many or a class for expanded clones.

d_call,v_call,clone_size,j_call,cdr3_nt,cdr3_aa
TRBD1,TRBV7-2,once,TRBJ1-2,TGTGCCAGCAGCTTAGCGGTAGCCACCGGGACAGGGGGTGGCTACACCTTC,CASSLAVATGTGGGYTF
.,TRBV5-5,.,TRBJ1-3,TGTGCCAGCAGCTTTCTTAGGGGTCGCTCTGGAAACACCATATATTTT,CASSFLRGRSGNTIYF
.,TRBV6-1,.,TRBJ2-7,TGTGCCAGCAGAGGTCAGGGGCAAGTTTACGAGCAGTACTTC,CASRGQGQVYEQYF
.,TRBV7-9,.,TRBJ2-1,TGTGCCAGCAGCTCCCTTGGAGACGGGGAGCAGTTCTTC,CASSSLGDGEQFF
.,TRBV6-1,.,TRBJ1-6,TGTGCCAGCAGTGAATGGACAATTCGTTCACCCCTCCACTTT,CASSEWTIRSPLHF
TRBD1,TRBV7-9,.,TRBJ1-5,TGTGCCAGCAGCCAAGGGACAGATAACCAGCCCCAGCATTTT,CASSQGTDNQPQHF
TRBD2,TRBV2,.,TRBJ2-7,TGTGCCAGCAGTGCAGGACTAGCATCCTACGAGCAGTACTTC,CASSAGLASYEQYF
TRBD2,TRBV10-2,.,TRBJ2-1,TGCGCCAGCAGTGAGCCTAGCGGGGGGAGAGATGAGCAGTTCTTC,CASSEPSGGRDEQFF
.,TRBV6-1,.,TRBJ1-2,TGTGCCAGCAGTGAAAGCTTCGGGGGGGCGATTTATGGCTACACCTTC,CASSESFGGAIYGYTF
TRBD1,TRBV7-9,.,TRBJ2-1,TGTGCCAGCAGCCCCCGGACAGGGGCCAATGAGCAGTTCTTC,CASSPRTGANEQFF
.,TRBV7-6,.,TRBJ2-2,TGTGCCAGCAGCTTAGAGGCAGGGGAGAAAACCGGGGAGCTGTTTTTT,CASSLEAGEKTGELFF
TRBD1,TRBV6-5,.,TRBJ1-4,TGTGCCAGCAGAGGGACAGGGCGCCCCAATGAAAAACTGTTTTTT,CASRGTGRPNEKLFF
TRBD1,TRBV18,.,TRBJ2-3,TGTGCCAGCTCAGAGGACAGGCTGGGGACAGATACGCAGTATTTT,CASSEDRLGTDTQYF
.,TRBV11-3,.,TRBJ2-1,TGTGCCAGCAGCTTAGGGAGGGACGGGAACAATGAGCAGTTCTTC,CASSLGRDGNNEQFF
TRBD2,TRBV14,.,TRBJ2-1,TGTGCCAGCAGCCAAGAAGCGGGAGATTCCTACAATGAGCAGTTCTTC,CASSQEAGDSYNEQFF
.,TRBV5-1,.,TRBJ1-6,TGCGCCAGCAGCTTGGTGGGGCAGGATTCACCCCTCCACTTT,CASSLVGQDSPLHF
TRBD2,TRBV18,.,TRBJ2-5,TGTGCCAGCTCACCACCGGCGCGGGAGTTTCGGCCCCCCCCACGGCCCCGACCTAAAGAGACCCAGTACTTC,CASSPPAREFRPPPRPRPKETQYF
TRBD1,TRBV7-9,.,TRBJ1-5,TGTGCCAGCAGCTTAGTGACAGGGGGCAACAATCAGCCCCAGCATTTT,CASSLVTGGNNQPQHF
TRBD1,TRBV7-2,.,TRBJ1-3,TGTGCCAGCAGTTCCCAGACAGGGGCTCCTGGAAACACCATATATTTT,CASSSQTGAPGNTIYF
.,TRBV2,.,TRBJ2-5,TGTGCCAGCAGTGGCATGCGGGAAAGGAGGGAGCAGTACTTC,CASSGMRERREQYF
TRBD1,TRBV2,few,TRBJ1-5,TGTGCCAGCAGAGACAGGGTAGAAGGGCTCAATCAGCCCCAGCATTTT,CASRDRVEGLNQPQHF
TRBD2,TRBV5-1,.,TRBJ2-1,TGCGCCAGCAGCTTGGGGACTAGCGGAGAGCAGTTCTTC,CASSLGTSGEQFF
TRBD2,TRBV4-3,.,TRBJ2-2,TGCGCCAGCAGCCAAGATTTCAGCGGGGGGGCCGTCGGGGAGCTGTTTTTT,CASSQDFSGGAVGELFF
TRBD1,TRBV10-3,.,TRBJ1-2,TGTGCCATCAGTGGCCTCAGGGGGGAGGATGGCTACACCTTC,CAISGLRGEDGYTF
TRBD1,TRBV4-2,few,TRBJ2-7,TGTGCCAGCAGCGACAGGGGGGGCGAGCAGTACTTC,CASSDRGGEQYF
.,TRBV4-1,.,TRBJ1-2,TGCGCCAGCAGCCAAGAGTCCGCGGGGCAGGTCTATGGCTACACCTTC,CASSQESAGQVYGYTF
.,TRBV19,.,TRBJ1-5,TGTGCCAGTGACCACAGGGATGGCCAGCCCCAGCATTTT,CASDHRDGQPQHF
TRBD2,TRBV7-2,.,TRBJ2-7,TGTGCCAGCAGCTTAGGTCTTAAGCGGGGGGTCACCTACGAGCAGTACTTC,CASSLGLKRGVTYEQYF
.,TRBV14,medium-sized,TRBJ1-1,TGTGCCAGCAGCCGACTCACAGGATGGAACACTGAAGCTTTCTTT,CASSRLTGWNTEAFF
TRBD2,TRBV25-1,.,TRBJ2-3,TGTGCCAGCAGTGAATTCGGTAGCGGGATTGCAGATACGCAGTATTTT,CASSEFGSGIADTQYF
TRBD2,TRBV19,.,TRBJ2-7,TGTGCCAGTAGTATACCTAGCGGTACCTACGAGCAGTACTTC,CASSIPSGTYEQYF
TRBD2,TRBV28,.,TRBJ2-1,TGTGCCAGCAGTTGGCTAGCGGGGGAGTGGAATGAGCAGTTCTTC,CASSWLAGEWNEQFF
TRBD1,TRBV30,.,TRBJ2-6,TGTGCCTGGAGTTTACAGGGGTCTGGGGCCAACGTCCTGACTTTC,CAWSLQGSGANVLTF
TRBD1,TRBV28,.,TRBJ2-3,TGTGCCAGCAGTCGGGACAGGGGGACTTCCAATACGCAGTATTTT,CASSRDRGTSNTQYF
.,TRBV2,.,TRBJ1-5,TGTGCCAGCATGAGGGCCAGCAATCAGCCCCAGCATTTT,CASMRASNQPQHF
TRBD1,TRBV5-1,.,TRBJ1-2,TGCGCCAGCACCTCCGGGACAGGGGTTCGATATGGCTACACCTTC,CASTSGTGVRYGYTF
TRBD1,TRBV29-1,.,TRBJ2-5,TGCAGCGTTGAAAGGGGCCAGGGGGACGTGGACCAGTACTTC,CSVERGQGDVDQYF
TRBD1,TRBV28,once,TRBJ1-2,TGTGCCATACAGACAGGGAGCTATGGCTACACCTTC,CAIQTGSYGYTF
.,TRBV5-8,few,TRBJ2-7,TGTGCCAGCAGCTTGGCAGCGCCACTATCCTACGAGCAGTACTTC,CASSLAAPLSYEQYF
.,TRBV19,few,TRBJ2-2,TGTGCCAGTAGTATTGATCAGAGGGAGCTGTTTTTT,CASSIDQRELFF
TRBD1,TRBV28,.,TRBJ1-5,TGTGCCAGCAAACAGGGGGTAAAACAGCCCCAGCATTTT,CASKQGVKQPQHF
.,TRBV30,.,TRBJ2-1,TGTGCCTGGAGTGTAGGGGCCAATGAGCAGTTCTTC,CAWSVGANEQFF
TRBD1,TRBV14,.,TRBJ1-1,TGTGCCAGCAGCCCGGGACAGGGGGCGTCTGAAGCTTTCTTT,CASSPGQGASEAFF
.,TRBV4-1,.,TRBJ2-7,TGCGCCAGCAGCCCACGGTTGGTATACTACGAGCAGTACTTC,CASSPRLVYYEQYF
TRBD1,TRBV5-6,.,TRBJ1-2,TGTGCCAGCACCGGACAGGGGTTAAACTATGGCTACACCTTC,CASTGQGLNYGYTF
.,TRBV18,.,TRBJ2-5,TGTGCCAGCTCACCTTCCGTGGCACAAGAGACCCAGTACTTC,CASSPSVAQETQYF
TRBD2,TRBV19,.,TRBJ2-2,TGTGCCAGTAGTGGTCGCGGGACTACCCTAACCGGGGAGCTGTTTTTT,CASSGRGTTLTGELFF
.,TRBV18,.,TRBJ2-1,TGTGCCAGCTCACCTGGGGCAGGGGCCTTCAATGAGCAGTTCTTC,CASSPGAGAFNEQFF
TRBD1,TRBV9,few,TRBJ2-2,TGTGCCAGCAGCGTCTCTCGGGACAGGGGCAACACCGGGGAGCTGTTTTTT,CASSVSRDRGNTGELFF
.,TRBV7-8,few,TRBJ2-2,TGTGCCAGCAGCACCGGGGAATTCACCGGGGAGCTGTTTTTT,CASSTGEFTGELFF
TRBD1,TRBV6-5,.,TRBJ1-2,TGTGCCAGCAGTACCGGACAGGGGATGGGCGGCTACACCTTC,CASSTGQGMGGYTF
TRBD1,TRBV11-2,.,TRBJ2-1,TGTGCCAGCAGCTTAGGCAGGGGGTCCTACAATGAGCAGTTCTTC,CASSLGRGSYNEQFF
TRBD1,TRBV6-4,.,TRBJ2-3,TGTGCCAGCAGGGAAACAGGGGGCTCAGATACGCAGTATTTT,CASRETGGSDTQYF